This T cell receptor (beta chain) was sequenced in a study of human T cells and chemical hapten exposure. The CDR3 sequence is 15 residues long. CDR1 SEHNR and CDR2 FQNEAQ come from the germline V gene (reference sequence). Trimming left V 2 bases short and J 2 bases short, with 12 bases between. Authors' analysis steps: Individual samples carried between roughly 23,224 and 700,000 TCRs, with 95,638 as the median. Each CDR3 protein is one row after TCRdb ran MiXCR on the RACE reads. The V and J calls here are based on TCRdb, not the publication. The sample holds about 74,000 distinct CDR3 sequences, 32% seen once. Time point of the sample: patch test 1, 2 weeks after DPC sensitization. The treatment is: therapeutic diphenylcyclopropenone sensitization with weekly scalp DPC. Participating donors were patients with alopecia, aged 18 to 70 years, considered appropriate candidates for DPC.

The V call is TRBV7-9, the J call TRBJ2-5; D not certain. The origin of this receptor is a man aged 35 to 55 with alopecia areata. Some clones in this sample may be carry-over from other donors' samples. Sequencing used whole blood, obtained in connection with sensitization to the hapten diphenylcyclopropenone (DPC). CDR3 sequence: CASSLLVGIQETQYF. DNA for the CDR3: TGTGCCAGCAGCTTACTCGTTGGGATTCAAGAGACCCAGTACTTC.